The present TCR beta chain was sequenced within a study of PD-1 blockade in classical Hodgkin lymphoma. J lost 4 bases, V lost 7 bases, and 7 bases had no gene match. The CDR3 sequence is 15 residues long. Germline V CDR1 and CDR2: MNHEY, SMNVEV (reference sequence). Every patient relapsed after autologous stem cell transplantation, and brentuximab vedotin exposure varied. Only in-frame clones appear in the TCRdb table, and some are missing; sequencing was by immunoSEQ multiplex PCR. The table includes 5,000 to 6,000 clones, 55% to 70% detected once. The receptor was derived from a human donor with classical Hodgkin lymphoma. Sequences were derived from peripheral blood mononuclear cells (PBMCs), sampled at baseline. The V gene is TRBV27, the J gene TRBJ2-2; TRBD1 agrees at 9 bases. The CDR3 spells CASTTGQGITGELFF. The DNA of the CDR3 is TGTGCCAGCACCACGGGACAGGGTATCACCGGGGAGCTGTTTTTT.